A single sample is the source of the 4 T cell receptor beta chains below, sequenced in a study of T cells after yellow fever vaccination. TCRdb re-derived calls from the 5' RACE reads in MiXCR, one entry per CDR3 protein. The sample holds fewer than 150,000 distinct CDR3 sequences; approximately 7.1% are singletons and the top ten take 2.7%. Here the sequenced sample was CD4+ T cells sorted from PBMCs, taken more than 35 days after the first yellow fever vaccination. Every receptor here comes from a man between 18 and 29 years old who received the YFV17D yellow fever vaccine.

Comments on this clonotype: A much larger clone sits a single nucleotide away, making a read error possible. The chain is built from TRBV5-4 and TRBJ2-1; 7 bases align to TRBD2. CDR1 and CDR2 from the germline V gene are SGHNT and YYREEE (reference sequence). The CDR3 consists of 19 residues. Here the CDR3 reads CASRLGGGRGITSPGEQFF. DNA for the CDR3: TGTGCCAGCCGCTTGGGGGGAGGGAGGGGAATCACAAGTCCCGGTGAGCAGTTCTTC. Using reference TRBV5-4 and TRBJ2-1 for the parts outside the CDR3, the full variable domain is ETGVTQSPTHLIKTRGQQVTLRCSSQSGHNTVSWYQQALGQGPQFIFQYYREEENGRGNFPPRFSGLQFPNYSSELNVNALELDDSALYLCASRLGGGRGITSPGEQFFGPGTRLTVL.

This clonotype was seen repeatedly, ten times or more. The chain links TRBV6-2 or TRBV6-3 to TRBJ2-1, with TRBD2 matching over 8 bases. V shed 5 bases and J 5 bases; nucleotides not matched to a gene: 8. The CDR3 extends over 15 amino acids. CDR1 MNHEY and CDR2 SVGEGT come from the germline V gene. This chain's CDR3 is CASSDGTSGHNEQFF. CDR3 DNA sequence: TGTGCCAGCAGTGATGGTACTAGCGGACACAATGAGCAGTTCTTC.

Ten or more counts support this clonotype. The chain combines TRBV7-2 with TRBJ2-5; D not resolved. The V end lost 5 bases, the J end lost 1 base, and 8 bases lay between the germline ends. Germline loops: CDR1 SGHTA, CDR2 FQGNSA. The CDR3 length is 13 residues. For the CDR3, the DNA is TGTGCCAGCAGCACGACTCTCCAAGAGACCCAGTACTTC. This gives the protein CASSTTLQETQYF.

The sample holds many counts of this clonotype. This sequence joins TRBV5-1 and TRBJ2-3, with 11 bases fitting TRBD2. V trimming: 3 bases; J trimming: 4 bases; junction bases outside the gene matches: 4. Per germline, CDR1 SGHRS and CDR2 YFSETQ. The CDR3 contains 15 residues. The CDR3 nucleotides read TGCGCCAGCAGCTCGGGACTAGCGGATTCAGATACGCAGTATTTT. Amino acid sequence: CASSSGLADSDTQYF.